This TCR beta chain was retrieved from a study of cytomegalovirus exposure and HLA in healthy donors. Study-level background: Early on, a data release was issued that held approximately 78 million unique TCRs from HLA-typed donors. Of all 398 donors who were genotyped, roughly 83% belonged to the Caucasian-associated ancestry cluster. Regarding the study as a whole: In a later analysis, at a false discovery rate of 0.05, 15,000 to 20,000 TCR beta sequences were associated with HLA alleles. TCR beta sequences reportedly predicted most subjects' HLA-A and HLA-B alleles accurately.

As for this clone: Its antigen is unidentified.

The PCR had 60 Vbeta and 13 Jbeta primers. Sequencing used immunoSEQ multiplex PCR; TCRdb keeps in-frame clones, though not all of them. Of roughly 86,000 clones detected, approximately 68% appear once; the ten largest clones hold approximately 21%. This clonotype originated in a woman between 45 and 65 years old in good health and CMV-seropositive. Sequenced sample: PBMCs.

Here the CDR3 DNA reads TGTGCCAGCACCCGAGGGTATGGCTACACCTTC. Its protein is CASTRGYGYTF. The rearrangement joins TRBV6-5 to TRBJ1-2; no reliable D call. This CDR3 contains 11 residues. Germline assignment: CDR1 MNHEY and CDR2 SVGAGI. Trimming left V 7 bases short and J 5 bases short, with 8 bases between.